Detailed here is one T cell receptor beta chain. TCRdb keeps only in-frame clones here, not all; method: immunoSEQ multiplex PCR. The data hold about 130,000 clones, with roughly 93% observed a single time. This record belongs to a study of T cell responses to AZD1222 COVID-19 vaccine. The CDR3 is made up of 16 amino acids. Germline values: CDR1 MNHEY, CDR2 SVGAGI. With V trimmed by 2 bases and J by 9 bases, 10 bases remained unmatched. Second doses that came at about 4 or about 12 weeks were put together. The origin of this receptor is an adult who received the AZD1222 COVID-19 vaccine. V gene TRBV6-5 combines with J gene TRBJ1-6; 7 positions agree with TRBD1. The source was peripheral blood, collected 28 days after the second AZD1222 dose. The CDR3 nucleotides read TGTGCCAGCAGTTACACCCGACAGGGCTCGCGTTCACCCCTCCACTTT. Its translation: CASSYTRQGSRSPLHF.